This TCR beta chain was sequenced during a study of T cell responses to AZD1222 COVID-19 vaccine. The CDR3 contains 19 residues. Germline V lookup: CDR1 SNHLY, CDR2 FYNNEI. The junction had 12 bases not matched to a gene; V was cut back by 5 bases and J by 0 bases. Repertoires were generated with immunoSEQ multiplex PCR, while TCRdb's copy carries only in-frame clones and drops some. The profile shows tens of thousands of clones, approximately 90% of them singletons. This clone was detected only once. Source: peripheral blood, taken on day 0 of AZD1222 vaccination. The receptor was isolated from an adult in good health. This chain uses TRBV2 with TRBJ2-3; TRBD2 aligns across 12 bases. CDR3 nucleotides: TGTGCCAGCAGTTTCCCAAAAACACTAGCGGGGGGAAGCACAGATACGCAGTATTTT. Translated: CASSFPKTLAGGSTDTQYF.